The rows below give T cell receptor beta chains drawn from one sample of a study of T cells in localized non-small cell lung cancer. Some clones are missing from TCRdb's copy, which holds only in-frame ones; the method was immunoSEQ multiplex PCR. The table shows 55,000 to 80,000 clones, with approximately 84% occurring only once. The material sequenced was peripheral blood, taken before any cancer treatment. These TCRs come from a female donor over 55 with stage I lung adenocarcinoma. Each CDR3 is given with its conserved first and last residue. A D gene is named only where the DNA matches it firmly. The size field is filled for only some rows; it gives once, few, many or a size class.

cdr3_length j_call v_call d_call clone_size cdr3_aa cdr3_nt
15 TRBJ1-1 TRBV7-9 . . CASSLEGLFLTEAFF TGTGCCAGCAGCTTAGAGGGTTTATTTTTGACTGAAGCTTTCTTT
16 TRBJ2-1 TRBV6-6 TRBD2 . CASNNGQRESDNEQFF TGTGCCAGCAACAATGGCCAGCGGGAATCTGACAATGAGCAGTTCTTC
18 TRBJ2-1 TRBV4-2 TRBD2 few CASSRQHPPSGRDNEQFF TGTGCCAGCAGCCGCCAGCATCCCCCTAGCGGGAGGGATAATGAGCAGTTCTTC
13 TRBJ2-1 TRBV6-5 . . CASSFRLDNEQFF TGTGCCAGCAGTTTCCGACTAGACAATGAGCAGTTCTTC
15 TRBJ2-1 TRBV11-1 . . CASTISSLNYNEQFF TGTGCCAGCACCATTAGTTCCTTAAACTACAATGAGCAGTTCTTC
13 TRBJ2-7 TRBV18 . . CASSLSEGYEQYF TGTGCCAGCTCACTAAGCGAGGGCTACGAGCAGTACTTC
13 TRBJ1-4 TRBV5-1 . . CASRVDSNEKLFF TGCGCCAGCAGGGTCGATTCTAATGAAAAACTGTTTTTT
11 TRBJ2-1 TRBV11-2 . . CASSVWGEQFF TGTGCCAGCTCGGTCTGGGGTGAGCAGTTCTTC
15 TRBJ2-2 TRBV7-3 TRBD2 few CASSLRAGGTGELFF TGTGCCAGCAGCTTGCGAGCGGGAGGTACCGGGGAGCTGTTTTTT
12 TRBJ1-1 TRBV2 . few CASSEANKEAFF TGTGCCAGCAGTGAAGCCAACAAAGAAGCTTTCTTT
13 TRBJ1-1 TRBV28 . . CASSLRGPSEAFF TGTGCCAGCAGTTTAAGGGGCCCAAGTGAAGCTTTCTTT
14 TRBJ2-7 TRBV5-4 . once CASSLGLDFYEQYF TGTGCCAGCAGCTTGGGACTAGACTTCTACGAGCAGTACTTC
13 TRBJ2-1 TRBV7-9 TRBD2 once CASIDGGYNEQFF TGTGCCAGCATCGACGGGGGGTACAATGAGCAGTTCTTC
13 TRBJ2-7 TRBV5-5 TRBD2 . CASSPSGSYEQYF TGTGCCAGCAGCCCTAGCGGGAGCTACGAGCAGTACTTC
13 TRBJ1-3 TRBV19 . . CASSKQGGNTIYF TGTGCCAGTAGTAAACAGGGAGGAAACACCATATATTTT
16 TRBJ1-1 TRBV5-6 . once CASSLEFRVPNTEAFF TGTGCCAGCAGCTTGGAGTTCAGGGTTCCGAACACTGAAGCTTTCTTT
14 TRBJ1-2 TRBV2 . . CASSERGQNYGYTF TGTGCCAGCAGTGAACGAGGACAGAACTATGGCTACACCTTC
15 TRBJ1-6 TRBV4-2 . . CASSHEERENSPLHF TGTGCCAGCAGCCATGAGGAGAGGGAGAATTCACCCCTCCACTTT
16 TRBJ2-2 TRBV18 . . CASSRLTGKNTGELFF TGTGCCAGCTCCCGTTTGACAGGAAAGAACACCGGGGAGCTGTTTTTT
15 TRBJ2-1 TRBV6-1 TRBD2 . CASRLLAGDSGEQFF TGTGCCAGCAGGCTATTAGCGGGAGATTCAGGGGAGCAGTTCTTC
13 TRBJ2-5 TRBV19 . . CASSIRGLETQYF TGTGCCAGTAGTATACGAGGCCTGGAGACCCAGTACTTC
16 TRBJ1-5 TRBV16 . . CASSQGGRGSNQPQHF TGTGCCAGCAGCCAAGGGGGACGAGGTAGCAATCAGCCCCAGCATTTT
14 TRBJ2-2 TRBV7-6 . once CASSLTANTGELFF TGTGCCAGCAGCTTAACTGCGAACACCGGGGAGCTGTTTTTT
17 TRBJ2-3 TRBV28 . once CASSFPMRTPSTDTQYF TGTGCCAGCAGTTTTCCAATGAGGACACCTAGCACAGATACGCAGTATTTT
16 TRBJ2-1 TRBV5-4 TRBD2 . CASSLPGGGLYNEQFF TGTGCCAGCAGCCTACCGGGCGGGGGGCTCTACAATGAGCAGTTCTTC
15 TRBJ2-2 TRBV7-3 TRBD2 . CASSASGRDTGELFF TGTGCCAGCAGCGCAAGCGGGAGAGACACCGGGGAGCTGTTTTTT
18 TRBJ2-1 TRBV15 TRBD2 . CATSRARSGSGSYNEQFF TGTGCCACCAGCAGAGCGCGTAGCGGGAGTGGGTCCTACAATGAGCAGTTCTTC
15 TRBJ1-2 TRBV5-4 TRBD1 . CASSPRQGGGNGYTF TGTGCCAGCAGCCCACGACAGGGAGGCGGGAATGGCTACACCTTC